This T cell receptor (beta chain) comes out of a study of T-cell reconstitution after alpha-beta-depleted transplantation in children. During its preparation, the TCRbeta library received unique molecular identifiers. TCRdb re-derived calls from the PCR reads in MiXCR, one entry per CDR3 protein. The profile covers about 600,000 distinct CDR3 sequences, with roughly a tenth appearing a single time and about 4% taken by the ten largest. The input for sequencing was PBMCs from the stem cell graft donor, taken from the stem cell graft. The sequence derives from a human donor who donated a stem cell graft to a child with acute myeloid leukemia.

CDR3 nucleotide sequence: TGCGCCAGCAGCTTGGACTCCCGCGGGCCATCCGGGCAGTTCTTC. Its translation is CASSLDSRGPSGQFF. This sequence joins TRBV5-1 and TRBJ2-1; maybe TRBD2 (5 bases). CDR3 length: 15 residues. Germline V lookup: CDR1 SGHRS, CDR2 YFSETQ. V was trimmed by 0 bases and J by 12 bases, leaving 19 bases between them. Based on the CDR3 plus reference TRBV5-1 and TRBJ2-1, the full variable domain is KAGVTQTPRYLIKTRGQQVTLSCSPISGHRSVSWYQQTPGQGLQFLFEYFSETQRNKGNFPGRFSGRQFSNSRSEMNVSTLELGDSALYLCASSLDSRGPSGQFFGPGTRLTVL.